This record looks at one T cell receptor beta chain sequence and its context. Everyone who took part was roughly 18 to 90 years old, and they came from fewer than 25 US areas. Clinical histories supplied by participants themselves formed the basis of cohort assignment. The germline V gene has CDR1 LGHNT and CDR2 FRNRAP. The CDR3 sequence is 16 residues long. V gave up 6 bases and J gave up 6 bases; unmatched junction bases: 7. The data stem from a study of blood T cell repertoires in COVID-19. About the research overall: PBMCs, B-cell-depleted T cells, or T cells provided the cDNA or gDNA that made up the material.

In the authors' methods: Quantification of nucleated cells was approximated via reference gene primer amplification. TCRdb's table, derived via immunoSEQ multiplex PCR, lists solely in-frame clones and lacks some. V, J and clone size are taken as reported in that table, and D and trimming were inferred from the DNA itself. The table shows roughly 160,000 clones, with roughly nine tenths occurring only once. The sequencing input was PBMCs or T cells enriched from blood (not recorded which). The chain employs TRBV12-5 and TRBJ2-1; 14 positions agree with TRBD2. This TCR derives from a woman in her 50s who had recovered from COVID-19. This CDR3 reads CASGRGTSGSFNEQFF. CDR3 nucleotides: TGTGCTAGTGGCCGCGGGACTAGCGGGAGTTTCAATGAGCAGTTCTTC.